The clone carrying this T cell receptor beta chain was seen only once. PCR amplification relied on 60 Vbeta primers (plus 13 Jbeta primers). In the original workflow: There were around 80 million unique TCR beta chains by a later count, and approximately 10 million of them were shared. Here immunoSEQ multiplex PCR was the method, and the copy in TCRdb shows in-frame clones only, minus some. V and J calls and clone size are given by that table; D and trimming were obtained from the DNA. The table lists about 130,000 clones, about 79% of them singletons. V was cut by 2 bases and J by 5 bases, with 7 bases left in between. Germline V gives CDR1 SGHRS, CDR2 YFSETQ. The CDR3 covers 12 residues. The record originates from a study of cytomegalovirus exposure and HLA in healthy donors. Study summary: Early on, a data release was issued that held roughly 86 million unique TCRs from HLA-typed donors.

The sample taken for sequencing was PBMCs. The chain employs TRBV5-1 and TRBJ2-5; the D is unclear. This TCR came from a man in his fifties or sixties in good health and CMV-seronegative. The CDR3 DNA reads as TGCGCCAGCAGCTTACCCAGGGAGACCCAGTACTTC. Protein product: CASSLPRETQYF.